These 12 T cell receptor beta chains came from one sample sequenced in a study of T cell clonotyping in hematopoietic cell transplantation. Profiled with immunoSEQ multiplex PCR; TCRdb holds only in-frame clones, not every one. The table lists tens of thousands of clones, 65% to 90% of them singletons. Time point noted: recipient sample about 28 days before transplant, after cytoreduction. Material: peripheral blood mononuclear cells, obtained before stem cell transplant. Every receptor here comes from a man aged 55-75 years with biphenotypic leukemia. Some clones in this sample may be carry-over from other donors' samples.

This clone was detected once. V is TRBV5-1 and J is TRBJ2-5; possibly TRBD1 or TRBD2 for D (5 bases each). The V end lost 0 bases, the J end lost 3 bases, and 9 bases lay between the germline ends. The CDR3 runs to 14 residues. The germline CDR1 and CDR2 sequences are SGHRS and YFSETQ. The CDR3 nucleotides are TGCGCCAGCAGCTTGGGGGGGATGGAAGAGACCCAGTACTTC. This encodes CASSLGGMEETQYF.

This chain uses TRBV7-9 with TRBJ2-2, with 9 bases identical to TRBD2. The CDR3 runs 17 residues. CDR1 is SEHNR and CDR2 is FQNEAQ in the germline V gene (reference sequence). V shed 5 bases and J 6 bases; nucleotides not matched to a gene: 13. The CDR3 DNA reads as TGTGCCAGCAGCCCTCAAGCCGGGACTAGCATCCCCGGGGAGCTGTTTTTT. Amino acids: CASSPQAGTSIPGELFF.

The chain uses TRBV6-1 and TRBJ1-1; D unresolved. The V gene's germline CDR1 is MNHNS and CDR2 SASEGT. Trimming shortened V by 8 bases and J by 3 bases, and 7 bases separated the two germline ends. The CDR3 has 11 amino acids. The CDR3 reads CASRTYTEAFF. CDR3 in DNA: TGTGCCAGCCGGACCTACACTGAAGCTTTCTTT.

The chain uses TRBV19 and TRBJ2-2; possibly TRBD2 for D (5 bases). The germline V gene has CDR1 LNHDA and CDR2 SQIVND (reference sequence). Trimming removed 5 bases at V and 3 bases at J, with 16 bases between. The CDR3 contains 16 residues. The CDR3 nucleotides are TGTGCCAGTAGTTCCGGAGGCTTCGGTGACACCGGGGAGCTGTTTTTT. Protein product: CASSSGGFGDTGELFF.

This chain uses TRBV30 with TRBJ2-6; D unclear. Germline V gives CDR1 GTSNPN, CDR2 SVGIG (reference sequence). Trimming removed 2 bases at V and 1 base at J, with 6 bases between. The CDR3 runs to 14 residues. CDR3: CAWSPQSGANVLTF. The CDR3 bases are TGTGCCTGGAGTCCACAATCTGGGGCCAACGTCCTGACTTTC.

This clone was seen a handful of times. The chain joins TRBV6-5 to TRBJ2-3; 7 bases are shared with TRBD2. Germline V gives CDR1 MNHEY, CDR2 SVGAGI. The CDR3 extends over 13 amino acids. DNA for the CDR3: TGTGTCGTTCGCCCTAGCGGAACAGATACGCAGTATTTT. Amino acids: CVVRPSGTDTQYF.

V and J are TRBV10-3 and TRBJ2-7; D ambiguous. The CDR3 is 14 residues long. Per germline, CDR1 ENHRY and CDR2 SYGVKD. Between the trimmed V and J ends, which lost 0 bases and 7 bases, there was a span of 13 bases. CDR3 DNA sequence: TGTGCCATCAGTGAGTCCCCCGACGGCGCTGAGCAGTACTTC. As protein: CAISESPDGAEQYF.

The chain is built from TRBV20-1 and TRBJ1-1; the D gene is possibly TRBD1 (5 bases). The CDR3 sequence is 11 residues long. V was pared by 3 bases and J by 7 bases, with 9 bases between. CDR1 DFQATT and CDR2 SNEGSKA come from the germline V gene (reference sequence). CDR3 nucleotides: TGCAGTGCTAGTCAGGGTGTTGAAGCTTTCTTT. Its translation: CSASQGVEAFF.

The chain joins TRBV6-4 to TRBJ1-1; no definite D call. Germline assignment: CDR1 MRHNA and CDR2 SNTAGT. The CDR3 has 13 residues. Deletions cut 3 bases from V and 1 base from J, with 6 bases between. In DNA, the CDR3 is TGTGCCAGCAGTGATCGGGGGAACACTGAAGCTTTCTTT. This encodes CASSDRGNTEAFF.

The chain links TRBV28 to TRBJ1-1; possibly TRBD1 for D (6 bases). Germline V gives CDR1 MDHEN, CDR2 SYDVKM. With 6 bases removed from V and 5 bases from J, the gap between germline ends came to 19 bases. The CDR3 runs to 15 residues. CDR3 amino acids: CASRLGGTEETEAFF. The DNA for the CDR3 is TGTGCCAGCAGGTTAGGGGGGACGGAGGAAACTGAAGCTTTCTTT.

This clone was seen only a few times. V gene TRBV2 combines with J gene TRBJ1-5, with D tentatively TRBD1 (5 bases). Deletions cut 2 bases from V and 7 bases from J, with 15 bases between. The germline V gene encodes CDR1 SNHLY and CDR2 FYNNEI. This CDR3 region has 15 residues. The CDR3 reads CASSERLGGLQPQHF. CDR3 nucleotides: TGTGCCAGCAGTGAACGTCTCGGGGGACTGCAGCCCCAGCATTTT.

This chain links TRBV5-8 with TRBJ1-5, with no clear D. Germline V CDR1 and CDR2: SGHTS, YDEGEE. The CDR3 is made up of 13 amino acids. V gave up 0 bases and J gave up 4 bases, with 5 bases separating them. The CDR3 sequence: CASSLAPNQPQHF. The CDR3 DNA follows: TGTGCCAGCAGCTTGGCCCCTAATCAGCCCCAGCATTTT.